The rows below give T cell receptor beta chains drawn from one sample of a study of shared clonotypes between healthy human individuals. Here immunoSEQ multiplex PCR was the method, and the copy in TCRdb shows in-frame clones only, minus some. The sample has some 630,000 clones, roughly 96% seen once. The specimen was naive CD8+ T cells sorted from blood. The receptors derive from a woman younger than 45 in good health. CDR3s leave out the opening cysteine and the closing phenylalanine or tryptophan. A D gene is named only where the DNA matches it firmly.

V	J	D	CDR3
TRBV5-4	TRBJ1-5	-	ASSPGGNQPQH
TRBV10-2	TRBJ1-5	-	ASSDRVRVKNQPQH
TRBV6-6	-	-	ASSYFPLTTDAEQY
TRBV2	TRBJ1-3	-	ASSPSGTLSGNTIY
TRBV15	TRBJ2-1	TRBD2	ATAELREGFKEQF
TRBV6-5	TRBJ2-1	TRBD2	ASSYRGLAGYDEQF
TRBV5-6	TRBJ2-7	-	ASSLDPSKEAYEQY
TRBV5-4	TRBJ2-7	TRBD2	ASSRLAGTVYEQY
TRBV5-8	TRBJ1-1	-	ASSLVSSGLNTEAF
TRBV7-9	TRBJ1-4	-	ASSPEEQGGEKLF